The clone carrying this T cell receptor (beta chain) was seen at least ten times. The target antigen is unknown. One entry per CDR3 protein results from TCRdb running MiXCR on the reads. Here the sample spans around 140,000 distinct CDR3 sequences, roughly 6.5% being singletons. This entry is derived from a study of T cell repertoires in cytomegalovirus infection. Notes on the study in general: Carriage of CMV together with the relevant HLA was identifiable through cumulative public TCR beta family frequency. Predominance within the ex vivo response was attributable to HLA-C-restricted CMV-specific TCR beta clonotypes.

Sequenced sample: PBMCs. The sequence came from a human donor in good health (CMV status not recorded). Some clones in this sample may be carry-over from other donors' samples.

CDR3 nucleotides: TGTGCCAGCAGTTTAAGGACAGGGGTACAAGCTTTCTTT. This translates into CASSLRTGVQAFF. J is TRBJ1-1 and V is TRBV12-3 or TRBV12-4, with 9 bases aligning to TRBD1. The CDR3 has 13 residues. V gave up 2 bases and J gave up 9 bases; unmatched junction bases: 4.